This T cell receptor beta chain was found in a study of blood T cell repertoires in COVID-19 (dated by TCRdb to about 2020). Turning to the overall study: Samples covering the acute and convalescent phases of COVID-19 were provided by collaborators in the United States, Italy and Spain. The material from the prospective study consisted of cDNA or gDNA derived from T cells, B-cell-depleted T cells, or PBMCs. Deeply sampled blood TCRbeta repertoires from subjects exposed to, actively infected with, or recovered from COVID-19 were included in the dataset. A freely available public database, intended as a resource for researchers studying the immune response to SARS-CoV-2, is where the repertoires were released. The samples were drawn from the first 160 participants of the ongoing ImmuneRACE study and from some 1,300 subjects provided by 6 global collaborators. A de-identified subject ID, COVID-19 status, age in years and sex were almost always included in the sample metadata. Where available, HLA class I and class II types were taken from metadata supplied by the sample provider and were not determined by assay-based typing.

Overall results and qualifications from the work: How much clinical and demographic metadata was included differed by source and by participant, and the metadata was provided uncurated.

TCRbeta CDR3 regions were amplified from genomic DNA by means of the immunoSEQ Assay, a bias-controlled multiplex PCR. Processing in the source paper ran as follows. The number of nucleated cells in each sample was estimated from the amplification of reference gene primers within the assay. Sequence reads were collapsed and filtered to measure the absolute abundance of every unique TCRbeta CDR3 rearrangement. For each sample, productive Simpson clonality was calculated as the square root of Simpson's diversity index across productive rearrangements. Here the immuneACCESS table is served through TCRdb, limited to in-frame sequences with V and J called. Missing clones are a known gap in these copies; in checked studies unresolved V genes cover under half, and the rest lacks a known reason. That table is the source of V, J and clone size, and D and trimming were worked out from the DNA. Across this sample there are 90,000 to 120,000 clones, with about nine tenths seen only once. The biggest ten clones account for 5.5% to 8% of the sample.

Concerning this clone: The specificity of this receptor is unknown. There are no base qualities to consult, and no much larger clone falls within one base.

Counted from cysteine to phenylalanine, this CDR3 has 15 amino acids. Only the CDR3 part of the read is kept: 45 bases, read in frame from the first base. V was cut back by 3 bases and J by 3 bases, leaving a gap of 12 bases between them. For CDR1 and CDR2, the germline V gene (reference sequence) lists LNHDA and SQIVND. Each collaborating institution followed its own protocols to collect whole blood in K2EDTA tubes. For TCRbeta analysis, collaborators shipped samples as frozen whole blood, isolated PBMCs, or DNA extracted from either of those sample types. The rearranged segments are TRBV19 and TRBJ1-5; perhaps TRBD1 is the D gene, with 6 bases matching. This receptor was identified in a middle-aged man with active or convalescent COVID-19. Material: peripheral blood. This receptor carries the CDR3 CASSINSGVNQPQHF. The bases are TGTGCCAGTAGTATTAATTCAGGGGTCAATCAGCCCCAGCATTTT. Extended through the reference TRBV19 and TRBJ1-5 proteins, this CDR3 yields the full variable domain: DGGITQSPKYLFRKEGQNVTLSCEQNLNHDAMYWYRQDPGQGLRLIYYSQIVNDFQKGDIAEGYSVSREKKESFPLTVTSAQKNPTAFYLCASSINSGVNQPQHFGDGTRLSIL.